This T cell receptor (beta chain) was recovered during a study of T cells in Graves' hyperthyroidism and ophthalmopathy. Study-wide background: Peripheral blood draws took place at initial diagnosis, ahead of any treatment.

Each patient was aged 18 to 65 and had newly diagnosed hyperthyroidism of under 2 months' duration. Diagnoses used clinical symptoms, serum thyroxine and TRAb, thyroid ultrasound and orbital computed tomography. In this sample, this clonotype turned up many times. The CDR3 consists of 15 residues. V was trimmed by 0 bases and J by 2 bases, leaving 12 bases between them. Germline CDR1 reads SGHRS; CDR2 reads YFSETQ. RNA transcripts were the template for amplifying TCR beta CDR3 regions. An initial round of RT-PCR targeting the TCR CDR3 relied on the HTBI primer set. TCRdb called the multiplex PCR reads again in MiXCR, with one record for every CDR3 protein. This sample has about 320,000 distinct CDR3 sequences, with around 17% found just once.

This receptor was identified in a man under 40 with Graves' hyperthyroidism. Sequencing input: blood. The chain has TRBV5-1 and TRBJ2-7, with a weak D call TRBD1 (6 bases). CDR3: CASSLGQGPTYEQYF. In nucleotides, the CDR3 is TGCGCCAGCAGCTTGGGTCAGGGGCCCACCTACGAGCAGTACTTC.